These 23 T cell receptor beta chains came from one sample sequenced in a study of control samples from healthy donors and cancer patients. Repertoires were generated with immunoSEQ multiplex PCR, while TCRdb's copy carries only in-frame clones and drops some. Here the sample spans around 130,000 clones, about 86% being singletons. Sample: blood. Receptors originate from a man aged 30 to 45 in good health.

This clone was recorded once. The chain links TRBV2 to TRBJ2-2, with D possibly matching TRBD2 (6 bases). This CDR3 region has 14 residues. Per the germline V gene, CDR1 is SNHLY and CDR2 is FYNNEI. Trimming removed 10 bases at V and 2 bases at J, with 14 bases between. The CDR3 DNA reads TGTGCCACCCGGGAGTTTACAAACACCGGGGAGCTGTTTTTT. Protein sequence: CATREFTNTGELFF.

The CDR3 DNA sequence: TGTGCCACCAGCAGCCATGGGACAGGCTTTACGGATGAGCAGTTCTTC. This gives the protein CATSSHGTGFTDEQFF. The gene calls are TRBV24-1 and TRBJ2-1; 8 bases fit TRBD1. The CDR3 is 16 residues long. The germline gives CDR1 KGHDR, CDR2 SFDVKD. Trimming took 7 bases from V and 8 from J; bases not matched to a gene: 15.

V usage is TRBV30 and J usage is TRBJ1-2; no clear D gene. V lost 0 bases and J lost 1, with 6 bases in between. CDR1 is GTSNPN and CDR2 is SVGIG in the germline V gene (reference sequence). This CDR3 is built from 13 residues. The CDR3 loop reads CAWSVLGNYGYTF. CDR3 nucleotides: TGTGCCTGGAGTGTACTGGGTAACTATGGCTACACCTTC.

This clone was counted only a few times. The genes are TRBV29-1 and TRBJ1-2, with 7 bases fitting TRBD1. Germline V gene data show CDR1 as SQVTM and CDR2 as ANQGSEA. The CDR3 covers 13 residues. The junction had 7 bases not matched to a gene; V was cut back by 4 bases and J by 5 bases. CDR3 DNA: TGCAGCGTTGTCAACCACAGGGGATATGGCTACACCTTC. It yields the protein CSVVNHRGYGYTF.

The rearrangement uses TRBV13 and TRBJ2-5; possibly TRBD1 for D (5 bases). The CDR3 has 13 amino acids. Germline V gene data show CDR1 as PRHDT and CDR2 as FYEKMQ (reference sequence). V lost 0 bases and J lost 4, with 6 bases in between. In DNA form, the CDR3 reads TGTGCCAGCAGCTTAGGGCAGGGAGAGACCCAGTACTTC. Its protein product is CASSLGQGETQYF.

This clone was observed a single time. V usage is TRBV28 and J usage is TRBJ2-1, with 9 bases lining up with TRBD1. CDR1 and CDR2 (germline): MDHEN, SYDVKM. V was clipped by 3 bases and J by 2 bases; unmatched bases: 2. CDR3 length: 15 amino acids. CDR3 protein: CASSFWDRAYNEQFF. The CDR3 bases are TGTGCCAGCAGTTTTTGGGACAGGGCCTACAATGAGCAGTTCTTC.

This clone was counted once. The chain couples TRBV4-2 to TRBJ2-1; D tentatively fits TRBD1 or TRBD2 (6 bases each). Germline V gene sequence: CDR1 LGHNA, CDR2 YNFKEQ. There are 15 residues in the CDR3. V shed 0 bases and J shed 4 bases, with 10 bases lying between them. This CDR3 reads CASSQEGGTYNEQFF. CDR3 coding DNA: TGTGCCAGCAGCCAAGAAGGGGGGACATACAATGAGCAGTTCTTC.

J is TRBJ2-3 and V is TRBV24-1; D gene unclear. Per germline, CDR1 KGHDR and CDR2 SFDVKD. V dropped 0 bases and J dropped 0 bases, with 6 bases sitting between them. The CDR3 is 15 residues long. The CDR3 is CATSDLVGSTDTQYF. In DNA, the CDR3 is TGTGCCACCAGTGATTTGGTCGGAAGCACAGATACGCAGTATTTT.

The gene calls are TRBV5-6 and TRBJ1-2; TRBD1 is a possible D gene (6 bases). Germline CDR1 SGHDT, CDR2 YYEEEE. This CDR3 is built from 14 residues. Trimming pared 4 bases from V and 3 bases from J, leaving 13 bases between. The CDR3 protein is CASSPQGPYYGYTF. As DNA, the CDR3 is TGTGCCAGCAGCCCACAGGGTCCCTACTATGGCTACACCTTC.

The gene calls are TRBV5-1 and TRBJ1-5; a weak D match, TRBD1 (5 bases). Germline V gene lookup returns CDR1 SGHRS and CDR2 YFSETQ. CDR3 size: 15 residues. Trimming cost V 4 bases and J 4 bases, with 15 bases left between them. The CDR3, as DNA: TGCGCCAGCAGCCCAAGCGGGGGGTTGAATCAGCCCCAGCATTTT. Translated, it gives CASSPSGGLNQPQHF.

The CDR3 DNA reads TGTGCCTGGACTGTACTTGGGAGGACTGAAGCTTTCTTT. Translated, it gives CAWTVLGRTEAFF. This chain joins TRBV30 and TRBJ1-1; D gene ambiguous. Trimming stripped 4 bases from V and 5 bases from J, with 14 bases between. The CDR3 totals 13 residues. The germline V gene has CDR1 GTSNPN and CDR2 SVGIG (reference sequence).

The J gene is TRBJ2-5, the V gene TRBV10-3; TRBD2 agrees at 10 bases. V gave up 6 bases and J gave up 4 bases; unmatched junction bases: 8. CDR1 is ENHRY, CDR2 SYGVKD, per germline. This CDR3 is built from 15 residues. CDR3 loop: CAISMNSGGRETQYF. The CDR3 coding sequence is TGTGCCATCAGCATGAATAGCGGGGGGAGAGAGACCCAGTACTTC.

The chain is built from TRBV7-3 and TRBJ2-2; D perhaps matches TRBD2 (6 bases). V was pared by 1 base and J by 4 bases, with 10 bases between. The CDR3 loop spans 15 amino acids. Per germline, CDR1 SGHTA and CDR2 FQGTGA. The CDR3: CASSLKGAGTGELFF. CDR3 in DNA: TGTGCCAGCAGCTTAAAGGGAGCGGGCACCGGGGAGCTGTTTTTT.

The chain employs TRBV20-1 and TRBJ1-1; D uncertain. The CDR3 contains 14 residues. In germline, CDR1 is DFQATT, CDR2 SNEGSKA (reference sequence). V was pared by 3 bases and J by 12 bases, with 23 bases between. CDR3 loop: CSASPSGSVQRTFF. The DNA for the CDR3 is TGCAGTGCTAGTCCCTCCGGAAGTGTACAGAGAACTTTCTTT.

The J gene is TRBJ1-1, the V gene TRBV5-1; 7 nucleotides line up with TRBD1. The junction had 1 base not matched to a gene; V was cut back by 2 bases and J by 3 bases. Germline values: CDR1 SGHRS, CDR2 YFSETQ. This CDR3 has 13 amino acids. In nucleotides, the CDR3 is TGCGCCAGCAGCTTCCAGGGGGACACTGAAGCTTTCTTT. Its translation is CASSFQGDTEAFF.

V usage is TRBV5-1 and J usage is TRBJ1-1, with D hard to call. The CDR3 covers 13 residues. Trimming took 4 bases from V and 4 from J, leaving 11 bases between them. CDR1 is SGHRS and CDR2 is YFSETQ in the germline V gene. The CDR3 DNA is TGCGCCAGCAGCGCCTGGGGTGGCACTGAAGCTTTCTTT. Translated, it gives CASSAWGGTEAFF. Variable domain in full (rest from reference TRBV5-1 and TRBJ1-1): KAGVTQTPRYLIKTRGQQVTLSCSPISGHRSVSWYQQTPGQGLQFLFEYFSETQRNKGNFPGRFSGRQFSNSRSEMNVSTLELGDSALYLCASSAWGGTEAFFGQGTRLTVV.

V and J are TRBV9 and TRBJ2-6; TRBD2 agrees at 9 bases. V shed 2 bases, J shed 1 base, and the junction held 22 bases outside the gene matches. The germline V gene encodes CDR1 SGDLS and CDR2 YYNGEE. This CDR3 spans 23 amino acids. The CDR3 here is CASSVLPSEGTSQYLSGANVLTF. The CDR3 DNA reads as TGTGCCAGCAGCGTCCTCCCTAGTGAGGGGACTAGCCAATACTTGTCTGGGGCCAACGTCCTGACTTTC.

Only one count was recorded for this clone. This chain uses TRBV11-3 with TRBJ1-1; D is uncertain. Germline V gene sequence: CDR1 SGHNT, CDR2 YENEEA. Trimming removed 5 bases at V and 5 bases at J, with 9 bases between. The CDR3 spans 12 residues. As DNA, the CDR3 is TGTGCCAGCAGCACTGGTGGGACTGAAGCTTTCTTT. This codes for CASSTGGTEAFF.

The chain couples TRBV30 to TRBJ1-5; 8 positions match TRBD1. The germline V gene has CDR1 GTSNPN and CDR2 SVGIG (reference sequence). The CDR3 is made up of 13 amino acids. After removal of 0 bases from V and 7 bases from J, the junction contained 2 bases not matched to a gene. CDR3 amino acids: CAWSVRQGQPQHF. DNA for the CDR3: TGTGCCTGGAGTGTCCGACAGGGGCAGCCCCAGCATTTT.

The chain is built from TRBV12-5 and TRBJ1-2; no clear D gene. The germline CDR1 and CDR2 sequences are LGHNT and FRNRAP. V was trimmed by 0 bases and J by 0 bases, leaving 5 bases between them. The CDR3 is 14 residues long. The chain's CDR3 is CASGLVPSNYGYTF. The CDR3 DNA sequence: TGTGCTAGTGGTTTGGTACCCTCTAACTATGGCTACACCTTC.

The chain recombines TRBV7-2 with TRBJ2-6; D might be TRBD1 (6 bases). CDR1 and CDR2 from the germline V gene are SGHTA and FQGNSA. V was pared by 5 bases and J by 4 bases, with 12 bases between. This CDR3 region has 15 residues. The DNA of the CDR3 is TGTGCCAGCAGCCCGTCAGGGGACGGGGCCAACGTCCTGACTTTC. It translates to CASSPSGDGANVLTF.

This chain joins TRBV27 and TRBJ1-2; D possibly corresponds to TRBD1 (6 bases). The germline V and J ends were trimmed by 4 bases and 4 bases, with 13 bases remaining between them. This CDR3 is built from 14 residues. Germline V gene lookup returns CDR1 MNHEY and CDR2 SMNVEV (reference sequence). The DNA for the CDR3 is TGTGCCAGCAGTTCCTTAACAGGGACCTATGGCTACACCTTC. Translated, it gives CASSSLTGTYGYTF.

The chain carries TRBV4-2 and TRBJ1-2, with 7 bases lining up with TRBD1. Germline-derived CDR1 and CDR2 are LGHNA and YNFKEQ. Losses at the gene ends were 10 bases for V and 5 bases for J; bases not matched to a gene: 7. The CDR3 runs to 12 residues. The CDR3 DNA reads as TGTGCCACATCGACAGGGTCTTATGGCTACACCTTC. Protein sequence: CATSTGSYGYTF.